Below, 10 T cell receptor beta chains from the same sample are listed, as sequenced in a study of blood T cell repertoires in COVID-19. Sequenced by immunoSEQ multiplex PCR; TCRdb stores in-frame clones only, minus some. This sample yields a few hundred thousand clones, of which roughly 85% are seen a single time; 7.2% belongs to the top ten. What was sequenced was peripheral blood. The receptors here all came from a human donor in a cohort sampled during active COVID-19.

The CDR3 DNA reads as TGTGCCAGCAGCCCCCGCGGGACTAGCGGGGGATCAGACAATGAGCAGTTCTTC. Its translation is CASSPRGTSGGSDNEQFF. The chain carries TRBV11-3 and TRBJ2-1; 14 bases are shared with TRBD2. Germline-derived CDR1 and CDR2 are SGHNT and YENEEA. V dropped 5 bases and J dropped 5; count of bases not matched to a gene: 11. The CDR3 spans 18 residues.

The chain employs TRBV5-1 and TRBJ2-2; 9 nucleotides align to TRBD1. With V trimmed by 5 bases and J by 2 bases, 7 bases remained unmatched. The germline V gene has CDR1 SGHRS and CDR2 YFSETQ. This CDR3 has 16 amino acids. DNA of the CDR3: TGCGCCAGCAGACCACCGGGACAGGGAAACACCGGGGAGCTGTTTTTT. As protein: CASRPPGQGNTGELFF.

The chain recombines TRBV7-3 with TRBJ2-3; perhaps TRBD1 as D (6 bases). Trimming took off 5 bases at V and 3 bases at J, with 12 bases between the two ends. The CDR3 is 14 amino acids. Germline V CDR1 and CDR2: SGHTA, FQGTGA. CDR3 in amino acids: CASSQGRSTDTQYF. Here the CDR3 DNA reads TGTGCCAGCAGCCAGGGGCGGAGTACAGATACGCAGTATTTT.

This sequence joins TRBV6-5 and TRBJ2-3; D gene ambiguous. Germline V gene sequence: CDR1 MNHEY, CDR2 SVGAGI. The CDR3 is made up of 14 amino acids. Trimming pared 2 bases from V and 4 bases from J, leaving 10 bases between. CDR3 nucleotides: TGTGCCAGCAGTTACCGGGTAACTGCAGATACGCAGTATTTT. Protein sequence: CASSYRVTADTQYF.

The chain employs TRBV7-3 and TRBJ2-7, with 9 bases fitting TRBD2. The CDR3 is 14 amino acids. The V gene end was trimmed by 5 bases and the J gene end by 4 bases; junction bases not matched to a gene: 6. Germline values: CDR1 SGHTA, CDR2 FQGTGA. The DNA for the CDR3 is TGTGCCAGCAGCCCCGCGGGAGGGAAATACGAGCAGTACTTC. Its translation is CASSPAGGKYEQYF.

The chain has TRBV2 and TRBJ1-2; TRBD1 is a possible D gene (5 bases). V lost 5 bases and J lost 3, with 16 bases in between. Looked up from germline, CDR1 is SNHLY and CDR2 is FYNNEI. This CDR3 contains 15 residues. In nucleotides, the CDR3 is TGTGCCAGCAGTTACCAGGGAGGGTCGGACTATGGCTACACCTTC. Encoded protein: CASSYQGGSDYGYTF.

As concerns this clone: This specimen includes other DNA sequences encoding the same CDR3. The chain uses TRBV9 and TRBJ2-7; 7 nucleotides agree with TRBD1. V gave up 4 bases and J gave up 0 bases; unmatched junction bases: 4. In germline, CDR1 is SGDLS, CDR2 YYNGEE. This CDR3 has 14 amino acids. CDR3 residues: CASSPRDSSYEQYF. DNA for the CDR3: TGTGCCAGCAGCCCGAGGGACAGCTCCTACGAGCAGTACTTC. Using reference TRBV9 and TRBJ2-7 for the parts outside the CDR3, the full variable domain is DSGVTQTPKHLITATGQRVTLRCSPRSGDLSVYWYQQSLDQGLQFLIQYYNGEERAKGNILERFSAQQFPDLHSELNLSSLELGDSALYFCASSPRDSSYEQYFGPGTRLTVT.

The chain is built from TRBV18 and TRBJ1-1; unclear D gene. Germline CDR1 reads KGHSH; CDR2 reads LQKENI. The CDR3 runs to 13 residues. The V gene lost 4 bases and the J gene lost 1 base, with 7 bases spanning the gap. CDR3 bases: TGTGCCAGCTCACTATCAGGGAACACTGAAGCTTTCTTT. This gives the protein CASSLSGNTEAFF.

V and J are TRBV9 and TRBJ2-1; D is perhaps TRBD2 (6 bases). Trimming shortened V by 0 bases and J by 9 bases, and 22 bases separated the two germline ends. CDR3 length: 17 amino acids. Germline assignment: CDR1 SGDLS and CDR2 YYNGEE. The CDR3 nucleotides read TGTGCCAGCAGCGTAGCTGCGGGGAAGGAGTGGTTTGGTGAGCAGTTCTTC. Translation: CASSVAAGKEWFGEQFF.

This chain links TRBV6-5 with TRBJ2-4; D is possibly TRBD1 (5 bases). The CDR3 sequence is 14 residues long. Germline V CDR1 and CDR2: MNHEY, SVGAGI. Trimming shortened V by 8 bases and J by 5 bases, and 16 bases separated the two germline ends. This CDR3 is CASGDWGLENIQYF. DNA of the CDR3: TGTGCCAGCGGCGACTGGGGCCTCGAAAACATTCAGTACTTC.